The rows below give T cell receptor beta chains drawn from one sample of a study of Tregs in tolerant kidney transplant recipients. The table came from immunoSEQ multiplex PCR; TCRdb's copy has only in-frame clones and leaves some out. The sample has under 100,000 clones, about 92% seen once. The specimen was CD8+ T cells from blood. The receptors come from a human donor in good health. The CDR3 runs from the conserved cysteine through the conserved F or W. The D gene is left open where the match is weak. Size values are once, few and many counts, or a class for expanded clones, and some rows have none.

>.|TRBV6-5|once|TRBJ1-2
TGTGCCAGCAGTCCAGGGACATACTACTATGGCTACACCTTC
CASSPGTYYYGYTF
>TRBD2|TRBV13|.|TRBJ2-1
TGTGCCAGCAGCCCACTAGCGGGCTACAATGAGCAGTTCTTC
CASSPLAGYNEQFF
>.|TRBV15|.|TRBJ2-7
TGTGCCACCAGCAGAGAGGGCGAAGCGGCCTACGAGCAGTACTTC
CATSREGEAAYEQYF
>.|TRBV14|.|TRBJ2-3
TGTGCCAGCAGCCAAGGAGCGGTTCTAGATACGCAGTATTTT
CASSQGAVLDTQYF
>TRBD2|TRBV19|.|TRBJ2-1
TGTGCCAGTAGTTCTCTAGCGGGGGGGCCTGGTGAGCAGTTCTTC
CASSSLAGGPGEQFF
>.|TRBV30|.|TRBJ1-1
TGTGCCTGGAGGGACCGAGGGGCGCGGACTGAAGCTTTCTTT
CAWRDRGARTEAFF
>TRBD2|TRBV6-4|.|TRBJ2-6
TGTGCCAGCAGTGGGGAGGGGAACTCTGGGGCCAACGTCCTGACTTTC
CASSGEGNSGANVLTF
>.|TRBV7-9|few|TRBJ1-2
TGTGCCAGCAGACAGGGACCCAACTATGGCTACACCTTC
CASRQGPNYGYTF
>.|TRBV12-2|once|TRBJ2-3
TGTGCAAGTCGCTTACCGCGACTAGTAGGTTTCACAGATACGCAGTATTTT
CASRLPRLVGFTDTQYF
>.|TRBV7-2|.|TRBJ2-3
TGTGCCAGCAGCCCTTGGCCCTTTGATACGCAGTATTTT
CASSPWPFDTQYF
>TRBD2|TRBV4-2|.|TRBJ2-1
TGTGCCAGCAGCCAAGATTTAGCGGGGGGGCTTTACAATGAGCAGTTCTTC
CASSQDLAGGLYNEQFF
>.|TRBV5-1|.|TRBJ1-2
TGCGCCAGCAGCTTGGACGTGGGGGGCTACACCTTC
CASSLDVGGYTF
>TRBD1|TRBV29-1|.|TRBJ1-3
TGCAGCGTCGGGACAGGGGATGGAAACACCATATATTTT
CSVGTGDGNTIYF
>.|TRBV29-1|.|TRBJ2-3
TGCAGCGTTGACCCTAGGGGAGGCCCAGATACGCAGTATTTT
CSVDPRGGPDTQYF
>.|TRBV13|.|TRBJ2-2
TGTGCCAGCAGCTTGTTCCCCGGGGAGCTGTTTTTT
CASSLFPGELFF
>.|TRBV30|.|TRBJ2-3
TGTGCCTGCCGGCGGTCCACAGATACGCAGTATTTT
CACRRSTDTQYF
>TRBD2|TRBV9|once|TRBJ2-3
TGTGCCAGCAGCGTTGAAGCGGGAGGGAGTACAGATACGCAGTATTTT
CASSVEAGGSTDTQYF
>.|TRBV29-1|.|TRBJ1-1
TGCAGCGTTGAGGCTGCGAACACTGAAGCTTTCTTT
CSVEAANTEAFF
>TRBD1|TRBV27|.|TRBJ2-7
TGTGCCAGCAGTGATCGACAGGGCGCCTACGAGCAGTACTTC
CASSDRQGAYEQYF
>TRBD1|TRBV19|.|TRBJ1-1
TGTGCCAGTAGTATAGAAGCAGGGGGCACTGAAGCTTTCTTT
CASSIEAGGTEAFF
>.|TRBV27|.|TRBJ2-7
TGTGCCAGCAGTTTAAACGGCTACGAGCAGTACTTC
CASSLNGYEQYF
>.|TRBV5-4|.|TRBJ1-1
TGTGCCAGCAGCTTCAGGGGCGGTACTGAAGCTTTCTTT
CASSFRGGTEAFF
>TRBD1|TRBV6-1|.|TRBJ1-5
TGTGCCAGCAGTGAACGGACAGGGGGGTATAGCAATCAGCCCCAGCATTTT
CASSERTGGYSNQPQHF
>TRBD1|TRBV13|.|TRBJ2-7
TGTGCCAGCAGTAGACAGGGGATATGGGAGCAGTACTTC
CASSRQGIWEQYF
>.|TRBV27|.|TRBJ2-7
TGTGCCAGCAGTTTAGCTACTGGGAGCTCCTACGAGCAGTACTTC
CASSLATGSSYEQYF
>.|TRBV9|.|TRBJ1-2
TGTGCCAGCAGCCAACAGGTTTATGGCTACACCTTC
CASSQQVYGYTF
>.|TRBV30|.|TRBJ1-1
TGTGCCTGGAGTAATGTTTTGAACACTGAAGCTTTCTTT
CAWSNVLNTEAFF
>TRBD1|TRBV27|.|TRBJ1-5
TGTGCCAGCAGCCTAGACAGGGGGCAGCCCCAGCATTTT
CASSLDRGQPQHF
>.|TRBV2|.|TRBJ2-7
TGTGCCAGCAGTGGTGGATGGGCCTACGAGCAGTACTTC
CASSGGWAYEQYF
>.|TRBV19|.|TRBJ2-1
TGTGCCAGTAGCCCAGATAGCACGAGCTCCTACAATGAGCAGTTCTTC
CASSPDSTSSYNEQFF
>TRBD1|TRBV7-9|.|TRBJ1-1
TGTGCCAGCAGGGGGCAGGGGGACGTCAGAACTGAAGCTTTCTTT
CASRGQGDVRTEAFF
>.|TRBV2|.|TRBJ2-7
TGTGCCAGTTCTCTCTCCTACGAGCAGTACTTC
CASSLSYEQYF
>.|TRBV27|few|TRBJ1-5
TGTGCCAGCAGTCCCGTCGGCCAGCCCCAGCATTTT
CASSPVGQPQHF
>.|TRBV7-2|.|TRBJ1-5
TGTGCCAGCAGCTGGCGATTGCCGGGCAATCAGCCCCAGCATTTT
CASSWRLPGNQPQHF
>.|TRBV9|.|TRBJ1-4
TGTGCCAGCAGCGTAGCTTCAGAGTGGCAGCTTAATGAAAAACTGTTTTTT
CASSVASEWQLNEKLFF
>.|TRBV7-3|.|TRBJ1-1
TGTGCCAGCAGCTTAAAGGGAGGGTGGAACACTGAAGCTTTCTTT
CASSLKGGWNTEAFF
>TRBD1|TRBV10-3|.|TRBJ2-7
TGTGCCATCAACCGGGACAGGGATTTATCCTACGAGCAGTACTTC
CAINRDRDLSYEQYF
>.|TRBV7-2|.|TRBJ2-3
TGTGCCAGCAGCTTACTTTTAGCCTTCGTGGATACGCAGTATTTT
CASSLLLAFVDTQYF
>.|TRBV9|.|TRBJ1-1
TGTGCCAGCAGCGTAGGGATGCCTCCCACTGAAGCTTTCTTT
CASSVGMPPTEAFF
>.|TRBV5-1|.|TRBJ2-1
TGCGCCAGCAGTTACGATGAACTAGAGCAGTTCTTC
CASSYDELEQFF